A single sample is the source of the 8 T cell receptor beta chains below, sequenced in a study of metastatic and nonmetastatic thyroid tumors. All patients were untreated before thyroid surgery. Through MiXCR, TCRdb re-clonotyped the PCR reads. Among fewer than 45,000 clones listed, more than 20% were seen once. Sequenced: blood. Source of these receptors: a female donor with papillary thyroid cancer or a benign thyroid nodule (not recorded which). Some clones in this sample may be carry-over from other donors' samples.

The chain is built from TRBV6-5 and TRBJ1-6; weak D call: TRBD1 (6 bases). Germline lookup yields CDR1 MNHEY and CDR2 SVGAGI. Trimming took off 1 base at V and 6 bases at J, with 13 bases between the two ends. The CDR3 consists of 16 residues. DNA for the CDR3: TGTGCCAGCAGTTACTTTTCCGGGACACCTAATTCACCCCTCCACTTT. It yields the protein CASSYFSGTPNSPLHF.

This clone was found a few times. The rearrangement joins TRBV15 to TRBJ2-2; D is ambiguous. Trimming removed 0 bases from V and 6 bases from J, with 8 bases in between. CDR1 is LNHNV, CDR2 YYDKDF, per germline (reference sequence). This CDR3 contains 14 residues. Written as DNA, the CDR3 is TGTGCCACCAGCAGAGATTGGGGATCCGGGGAGCTGTTTTTT. Encoded protein: CATSRDWGSGELFF. The full variable domain, with the rest looked up from reference TRBV15 and TRBJ2-2, is DAMVIQNPRYQVTQFGKPVTLSCSQTLNHNVMYWYQQKSSQAPKLLFHYYDKDFNNEADTPDNFQSRRPNTSFCFLDIRSPGLGDTAMYLCATSRDWGSGELFFGEGSRLTVL.

The chain joins TRBV4-2 to TRBJ2-5; weak D call: TRBD2 (6 bases). Trimming stripped 0 bases from V and 5 bases from J, with 16 bases between. CDR1 is LGHNA, CDR2 YNFKEQ, per germline. The CDR3 has 16 residues. The CDR3 reads CASSQEGLPGRETQYF. The CDR3 DNA reads as TGTGCCAGCAGCCAAGAAGGACTACCGGGCCGGGAGACCCAGTACTTC.

This clone appeared many times. The rearrangement joins TRBV12-5 to TRBJ1-1; D remains ambiguous. Germline V gives CDR1 LGHNT, CDR2 FRNRAP. The CDR3 spans 13 residues. Trimming took 1 base from V and 10 from J, leaving 13 bases between them. CDR3 region: CASGLAQGMGAFF. For the CDR3, the DNA is TGTGCTAGTGGTTTGGCCCAAGGGATGGGAGCTTTCTTT.

In its sample, this clone was seen many times. The chain employs TRBV6-1 and TRBJ1-3; a weak D match, TRBD1 (5 bases). CDR3 size: 14 residues. CDR1 is MNHNS and CDR2 is SASEGT in the germline V gene. V lost 7 bases and J lost 3, with 13 bases in between. Here the CDR3 DNA reads TGTGCCAGCACTAAGGGGTTTGGTGGAAACACCATATATTTT. Protein sequence: CASTKGFGGNTIYF.

By proportion, this clone is medium-sized. The same CDR3 is also encoded by other DNA sequences in this sample. This rearrangement joins TRBV28 to TRBJ1-6, with D possibly TRBD1 on 5 matching bases. This CDR3 is 13 amino acids long. Germline V lookup: CDR1 MDHEN, CDR2 SYDVKM. The V gene lost 10 bases and the J gene lost 6 bases, with 13 bases spanning the gap. CDR3 sequence reads: CAIGRDLNSPLHF. CDR3 DNA sequence: TGTGCCATCGGCCGGGACCTTAATTCACCCCTCCACTTT.

This clone showed up many times. The chain joins TRBV6-1 to TRBJ2-3; D uncertain. CDR3 length: 13 residues. Per germline, CDR1 MNHNS and CDR2 SASEGT. V was shortened by 10 bases and J by 2 bases, with 13 bases between the two germline ends. DNA of the CDR3: TGTGCCATAGATTTTATACCCACAGATACGCAGTATTTT. Its translation is CAIDFIPTDTQYF.

This clone was seen repeatedly, ten times or more. V usage is TRBV6-1 and J usage is TRBJ1-5, with D unclear. Trimming cost V 5 bases and J 0 bases, with 8 bases left between them. Per the germline V gene, CDR1 is MNHNS and CDR2 is SASEGT. CDR3 length: 14 amino acids. The CDR3 nucleotides are TGTGCCAGCAGTCCCGAATATAGCAATCAGCCCCAGCATTTT. Its translation is CASSPEYSNQPQHF.